This T cell receptor beta chain was profiled in a study of beta chain features in type 1 diabetes. Reverse transcription of all isolated RNA meant that expressed TCRB transcripts were sequenced. Here immunoSEQ multiplex PCR was the method, and the copy in TCRdb shows in-frame clones only, minus some. The sample shows some 360,000 clones, around 19% of them seen only once. The V and J ends lost 8 bases and 5 bases respectively, with 14 bases between them. Germline V CDR1 and CDR2: MGHDK, SYGVNS. This CDR3 is 13 amino acids long. Sequences were obtained from naive CD4+ T cells from blood. The chain is built from TRBV25-1 and TRBJ2-3, with no clear D. This TCR came from a woman aged 18-29 years in good health. CDR3 DNA sequence: TGTGCCAGCGCCGACTCCCCGCGAGATACGCAGTATTTT. Translation: CASADSPRDTQYF.